The 25 T cell receptor beta chains given below trace back to one sample, sequenced in a study of cytotoxic CD8 clonotypes in ibrutinib-treated CLL. Sequencing was performed with immunoSEQ multiplex PCR; in TCRdb, only in-frame clones are kept and a portion is missing. In the table there are tens of thousands of clones, 45% to 50% of which are singletons. The sample was PBMCs, taken before ibrutinib treatment. These receptors all stem from a human donor with chronic lymphocytic leukemia.

In its sample, this clone was seen many times. The V gene is TRBV11-2, the J gene TRBJ2-7, with 10 bases matching TRBD2. The V segment lost 1 base and the J segment 6 bases; nucleotides outside the gene matches: 3. Germline V gene data show CDR1 as SGHAT and CDR2 as FQNNGV. CDR3 length equals 14 residues. The CDR3 bases are TGTGCCAGCAGCTTAGGAACTAGCGGGGTCGAGCAGTACTTC. This encodes CASSLGTSGVEQYF.

Only a few counts were recorded for this clone. V and J are TRBV5-8 and TRBJ1-1; TRBD1 matches at 9 bases. The CDR3 is 14 amino acids. V gave up 6 bases and J gave up 5 bases; unmatched junction bases: 8. Germline V gene lookup returns CDR1 SGHTS and CDR2 YDEGEE. CDR3 DNA sequence: TGTGCCAGCAACACCCCGGGGACAGGGACTGAAGCTTTCTTT. Amino acid sequence: CASNTPGTGTEAFF.

Only a few counts were recorded for this clone. The chain has TRBV6-5 and TRBJ1-1, with D maybe TRBD1 (5 bases). Trimming took 7 bases from V and 11 from J, leaving 14 bases between them. Germline V gene sequence: CDR1 MNHEY, CDR2 SVGAGI. CDR3 length equals 11 residues. Written as DNA, the CDR3 is TGTGCCAGCACCACGGGCAGGGAGGCTTTCTTT. This translates into CASTTGREAFF.

Written as DNA, the CDR3 is TGTGCCAGCAGTTTGGGACAGGGAAGTAGTAGTTCACCCCTCCACTTT. It yields the protein CASSLGQGSSSSPLHF. The chain uses TRBV6-5 and TRBJ1-6; TRBD1 matches at 9 bases. J lost 9 bases, V lost 4 bases, and 10 bases had no gene match. This CDR3 region has 16 residues. CDR1 and CDR2 from the germline V gene are MNHEY and SVGAGI.

This clone has a handful of counts. V usage is TRBV5-6 and J usage is TRBJ1-2; no clear D gene. Germline CDR1 SGHDT, CDR2 YYEEEE. The CDR3 has 11 residues. V was cut by 5 bases and J by 7 bases, with 9 bases left in between. CDR3 sequence (DNA): TGTGCCAGCAGGTCCTCGGGTGGCTACACCTTC. It encodes CASRSSGGYTF. Full variable domain (outside the CDR3, taken from reference TRBV5-6 and TRBJ1-2): DAGVTQSPTHLIKTRGQQVTLRCSPKSGHDTVSWYQQALGQGPQFIFQYYEEEERQRGNFPDRFSGHQFPNYSSELNVNALLLGDSALYLCASRSSGGYTFGSGTRLTVV.

The V and J genes are TRBV30 and TRBJ2-3; D remains unclear. The germline V gene has CDR1 GTSNPN and CDR2 SVGIG (reference sequence). This CDR3 contains 15 residues. V dropped 0 bases and J dropped 1 base, with 11 bases sitting between them. As DNA, the CDR3 is TGTGCCTGGAGTGTGATAGGGCGGCGCACAGATACGCAGTATTTT. This translates into CAWSVIGRRTDTQYF.

The chain joins TRBV2 to TRBJ1-6, with D possibly matching TRBD1 (5 bases). The V end was cut by 8 bases, the J end by 9 bases, with 11 bases between. Germline V gene sequence: CDR1 SNHLY, CDR2 FYNNEI. The CDR3 spans 12 residues. CDR3 sequence reads: CASGQGVSPLHF. CDR3 nucleotide sequence: TGTGCCAGCGGCCAGGGAGTTTCACCCCTCCACTTT.

V gene TRBV5-1 combines with J gene TRBJ1-1; no clear D. The CDR3 loop spans 13 amino acids. Trimming removed 3 bases at V and 7 bases at J, with 13 bases between. Germline V gives CDR1 SGHRS, CDR2 YFSETQ. The CDR3 is CASSSGVEDEAFF. The DNA of the CDR3 is TGCGCCAGCAGCTCCGGAGTGGAAGATGAAGCTTTCTTT.

This clone is judged large. The chain has TRBV9 and TRBJ2-1; the D gene is possibly TRBD2 (6 bases). The germline V and J ends were trimmed by 4 bases and 10 bases, with 21 bases remaining between them. There are 15 residues in the CDR3. The germline V gene encodes CDR1 SGDLS and CDR2 YYNGEE. The CDR3 loop reads CASSTPGTGTSEQFF. The CDR3 nucleotides read TGTGCCAGCAGCACACCCGGGACTGGTACCAGCGAGCAGTTCTTC.

The genes are TRBV6-1 and TRBJ2-7, with 7 bases that match TRBD1. V lost 5 bases to trimming and J lost 0 bases; unmatched junction nucleotides: 7. The CDR3 is 15 amino acids. The germline gives CDR1 MNHNS, CDR2 SASEGT. CDR3 sequence: CASSTTRGLSYEQYF. The CDR3 DNA is TGTGCCAGCAGTACTACGAGGGGGCTCTCCTACGAGCAGTACTTC.

V and J are TRBV6-5 and TRBJ2-3; a possible D gene is TRBD1 (6 bases). Germline lookup yields CDR1 MNHEY and CDR2 SVGAGI. Trimming cost V 2 bases and J 4 bases, with 7 bases left between them. This CDR3 contains 13 residues. CDR3 DNA sequence: TGTGCCAGCAGTTACCCAGGGGCAGATACGCAGTATTTT. Translation gives CASSYPGADTQYF.

The genes are TRBV5-4 and TRBJ1-2; D is possibly TRBD1 (5 bases). Trimming pared 0 bases from V and 1 base from J, leaving 19 bases between. This CDR3 has 18 amino acids. The germline V gene encodes CDR1 SGHNT and CDR2 YYREEE (reference sequence). Written as DNA, the CDR3 is TGTGCCAGCAGCTTGGGGGATTTAGGCAGGGCAAATAACTATGGCTACACCTTC. This sequence encodes CASSLGDLGRANNYGYTF. The entire variable domain, with the rest obtained from reference TRBV5-4 and TRBJ1-2, is as follows: ETGVTQSPTHLIKTRGQQVTLRCSSQSGHNTVSWYQQALGQGPQFIFQYYREEENGRGNFPPRFSGLQFPNYSSELNVNALELDDSALYLCASSLGDLGRANNYGYTFGSGTRLTVV.

In this sample, this clone turned up a few times. The V call is TRBV28, the J call TRBJ2-6; the D gene is possibly TRBD1 (5 bases). Deletions cut 5 bases from V and 0 bases from J, with 8 bases between. Looked up from germline, CDR1 is MDHEN and CDR2 is SYDVKM. This CDR3 is 15 amino acids long. Here the CDR3 reads CASSLDSSGANVLTF. The CDR3 nucleotides are TGTGCCAGCAGTCTCGACAGCTCTGGGGCCAACGTCCTGACTTTC.

The J gene is TRBJ2-7, the V gene TRBV6-1, with TRBD1 matching over 8 bases. The CDR3 extends over 14 amino acids. V trimming: 7 bases; J trimming: 4 bases; junction bases outside the gene matches: 9. Germline V gives CDR1 MNHNS, CDR2 SASEGT. The CDR3 coding sequence is TGTGCCAGCATGCAGCCGGGACAGGTGTACGAGCAGTACTTC. Translation gives CASMQPGQVYEQYF.

This clone was observed once. This chain joins TRBV11-2 and TRBJ1-4; D is uncertain. V dropped 1 base and J dropped 5 bases, with 5 bases sitting between them. The CDR3 is 13 amino acids. Germline CDR1 and CDR2: SGHAT and FQNNGV. The CDR3 loop is CASSLVRNEKLFF. CDR3 nucleotides: TGTGCCAGCAGCTTAGTGAGGAATGAAAAACTGTTTTTT.

V usage is TRBV5-6 and J usage is TRBJ2-1; tentatively, D is TRBD1 (5 bases). Trimming took 0 bases from V and 9 from J, leaving 10 bases between them. Germline loops: CDR1 SGHDT, CDR2 YYEEEE. The CDR3 contains 13 residues. The CDR3 spells CASSLGQGIEQFF. CDR3 nucleotides: TGTGCCAGCAGCTTGGGCCAGGGTATTGAGCAGTTCTTC.

The chain carries TRBV7-6 and TRBJ2-5; a possible D gene is TRBD1 (6 bases). Germline assignment: CDR1 SGHVS and CDR2 FNYEAQ. This CDR3 is 12 amino acids long. Deletions cut 5 bases from V and 10 bases from J, with 14 bases between. The CDR3 here is CASSRGGSDQYF. In DNA form, the CDR3 reads TGTGCCAGCAGCCGAGGGGGTTCGGACCAGTACTTC.

The table lists this clone with a few counts. This rearrangement joins TRBV10-3 to TRBJ2-7; D call uncertain. V was clipped by 4 bases and J by 0 bases, with 13 bases between them. Germline CDR1 is ENHRY and CDR2 is SYGVKD. This CDR3 is built from 15 residues. Written as DNA, the CDR3 is TGTGCCATCAGTGTAAGGACGGAGAGCTCCTACGAGCAGTACTTC. It yields the protein CAISVRTESSYEQYF.

The gene calls are TRBV6-6 and TRBJ2-3; D perhaps matches TRBD2 (6 bases). Trimming left V 11 bases short and J 1 base short, with 13 bases between. The CDR3 totals 13 residues. The germline V gene has CDR1 MNHNY and CDR2 SVGAGI (reference sequence). CDR3: CASSGVGTDTQYF. CDR3 nucleotide sequence: TGTGCCTCTTCGGGGGTTGGCACAGATACGCAGTATTTT.

With regard to this clone: The junction does not match germline at one end; this may be a read error. The rearrangement joins TRBV4-1 to TRBJ2-1; D may correspond to TRBD1 or TRBD2 (5 bases each). Germline CDR1 MGHRA, CDR2 YSYEKL. The CDR3 consists of 11 residues. DNA of the CDR3: TGCGCCAGCAGCCAAGGAAGGGGAGAAATCTTC. Protein sequence: CASSQGRGEIF.

This clone was seen only a few times. The chain couples TRBV19 to TRBJ2-2; unclear D gene. In germline, CDR1 is LNHDA, CDR2 SQIVND (reference sequence). V was cut by 7 bases and J by 0 bases, with 12 bases left in between. The CDR3 is 15 amino acids. The CDR3 DNA is TGTGCCAGTACCCCGTCGATAGCGAACACCGGGGAGCTGTTTTTT. Translating it yields CASTPSIANTGELFF.

This chain joins TRBV19 and TRBJ1-5; D unclear. V was trimmed by 3 bases and J by 5 bases, leaving 8 bases between them. Germline-derived CDR1 and CDR2 are LNHDA and SQIVND (reference sequence). The CDR3 consists of 13 residues. The chain's CDR3 is CASSIMEDQPQHF. As DNA, the CDR3 is TGTGCCAGTAGTATCATGGAGGATCAGCCCCAGCATTTT.

The chain carries TRBV7-9 and TRBJ1-1; 10 bases line up with TRBD1. J was trimmed by 10 bases and V by 0 bases; bases with no gene match: 11. CDR1 SEHNR and CDR2 FQNEAQ come from the germline V gene (reference sequence). The CDR3 is made up of 16 amino acids. The CDR3, as DNA: TGTGCCAGCAGCTTAGCGCCGGGACAGGGGAGGGCGGGAGCTTTCTTT. Residues: CASSLAPGQGRAGAFF.

The V gene is TRBV7-9, the J gene TRBJ2-5; 9 positions match TRBD2. The CDR3 consists of 16 residues. The germline V gene encodes CDR1 SEHNR and CDR2 FQNEAQ (reference sequence). The V and J ends lost 5 bases and 5 bases, in that order; junction bases with no gene match: 12. CDR3 sequence reads: CASSPRLAAALETQYF. CDR3 nucleotides: TGTGCCAGCAGCCCCAGACTAGCGGCCGCTCTGGAGACCCAGTACTTC.

The rearrangement links TRBV19 to TRBJ1-4, with 8 bases fitting TRBD1. The CDR3 has 14 amino acids. The trim removed 3 bases at V and 14 bases at J, leaving 11 bases unmatched. Germline-derived CDR1 and CDR2 are LNHDA and SQIVND (reference sequence). Written as DNA, the CDR3 is TGTGCCAGTAGTATCCCCGCTCAGGGGGCGGACCTGTTTTTT. It yields the protein CASSIPAQGADLFF.